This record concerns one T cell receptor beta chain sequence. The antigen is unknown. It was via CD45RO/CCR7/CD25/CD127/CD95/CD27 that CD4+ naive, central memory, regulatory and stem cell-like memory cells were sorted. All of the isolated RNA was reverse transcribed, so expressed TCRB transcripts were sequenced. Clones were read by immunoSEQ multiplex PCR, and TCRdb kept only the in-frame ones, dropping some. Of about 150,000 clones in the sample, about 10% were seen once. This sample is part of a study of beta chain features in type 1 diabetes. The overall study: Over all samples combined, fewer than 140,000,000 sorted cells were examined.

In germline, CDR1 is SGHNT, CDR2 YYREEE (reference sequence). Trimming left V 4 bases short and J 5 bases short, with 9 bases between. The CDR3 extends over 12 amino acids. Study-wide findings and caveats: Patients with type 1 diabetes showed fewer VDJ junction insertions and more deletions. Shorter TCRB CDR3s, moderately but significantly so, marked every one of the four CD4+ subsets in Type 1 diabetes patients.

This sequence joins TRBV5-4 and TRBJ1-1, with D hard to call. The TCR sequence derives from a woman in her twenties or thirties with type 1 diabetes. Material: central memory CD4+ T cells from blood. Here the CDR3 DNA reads TGTGCCAGCAGCGTTGAGCGTACTGAAGCTTTCTTT. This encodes CASSVERTEAFF.